The following is a T cell receptor beta chain sequence with its context. Its antigen remains unknown. This specimen belongs to a study of cytomegalovirus exposure and HLA in healthy donors. The CDR3 is made up of 15 amino acids. V trimming: 4 bases; J trimming: 6 bases; junction bases outside the gene matches: 4. Germline V lookup: CDR1 SGHNT, CDR2 YYREEE (reference sequence). Study results and caveats: CMV serostatus was the only recorded immune exposure for donors.

This PCR relied on a set of 60 Vbeta primers and 13 Jbeta primers. Repertoires were generated with immunoSEQ multiplex PCR, while TCRdb's copy carries only in-frame clones and drops some. The sample contains 130,000 or so clones, over 65% of which appear only once. It was healthy bone marrow donors who served as donors. Unrecorded immune exposures were likely, despite nominal health at sampling. The source of this sequence is a female donor in good health and CMV-seropositive. The chain recombines TRBV5-4 with TRBJ2-1; TRBD2 agrees at 13 bases. Sequenced: PBMCs. For the CDR3, the DNA is TGTGCCAGCAGCGCACTAGCGGGAGGGGGCAATGAGCAGTTCTTC. It codes for CASSALAGGGNEQFF.